Below are 11 T cell receptor beta chains sequenced from a single sample in a study of T-cell reconstitution after alpha-beta-depleted transplantation in children. A library of TCRbeta sequences, prepared with unique molecular identifiers, was generated. TCRdb reanalysed the PCR reads using MiXCR and keeps one entry per CDR3 protein. This table has some 640,000 distinct CDR3 sequences, roughly 15% appearing once. Sequences were derived from PBMCs from the stem cell graft donor, sampled from the stem cell graft. These receptor sequences come from a human donor who donated a stem cell graft to a child with acute myeloid leukemia.

This clonotype was picked up many times. CDR3 nucleotides: TGTGCCAGCAACCCGGGACAGGATCCCCTCAGGGTGAACACTGAAGCTTTCTTT. Residues: CASNPGQDPLRVNTEAFF. The chain has TRBV12-3 or TRBV12-4 and TRBJ1-1; 8 nucleotides agree with TRBD1. This CDR3 has 18 residues. Trimming cost V 7 bases and J 0 bases; bases outside gene matches: 16.

The rearrangement uses TRBV6-2 or TRBV6-3 and TRBJ1-5, with 7 bases that match TRBD1. Per germline, CDR1 MNHEY and CDR2 SVGEGT. The ends lost 2 bases at V and 8 bases at J; junction bases unmatched: 15. The CDR3 totals 17 residues. DNA for the CDR3: TGTGCCAGCAGTTACGCCCTGTCGACAGCCCAGGGGGAGCCCCAGCATTTT. Translation gives CASSYALSTAQGEPQHF.

This clonotype was counted only a few times. The chain joins TRBV28 to TRBJ2-3; D might be TRBD1 (7 bases). CDR3 length equals 13 residues. Germline assignment: CDR1 MDHEN and CDR2 SYDVKM. The DNA for the CDR3 is TGTCCTTCCGGGGGACAGAACACAGATACGCAGTATTTT. Protein sequence: CPSGGQNTDTQYF. The whole variable domain, filled in from reference TRBV28 and TRBJ2-3, reads DVKVTQSSRYLVKRTGEKVFLECVQDMDHENMFWYRQDPGLGLRLIYFSYDVKMKEKGDIPEGYSVSREKKERFSLILESASTNQTSMYLCPSGGQNTDTQYFGPGTRLTVL.

This clonotype came up many times. This chain uses TRBV29-1 with TRBJ2-2, with 8 bases matching TRBD1. Germline lookup yields CDR1 SQVTM and CDR2 ANQGSEA. CDR3 length: 14 amino acids. V lost 4 bases to trimming and J lost 4 bases; unmatched junction nucleotides: 5. The CDR3 sequence: CSVAQGARTGELFF. CDR3 nucleotides: TGCAGCGTTGCTCAGGGGGCGCGCACCGGGGAGCTGTTTTTT.

This clonotype was picked up a small number of times. The V and J genes are TRBV5-1 and TRBJ2-1; TRBD1 matches 8 bases. The length of the CDR3 is 15 residues. Trimming at V came to 5 bases and at J to 2 bases, leaving 6 bases not matched to a gene. Germline lookup yields CDR1 SGHRS and CDR2 YFSETQ. The CDR3 here is CASRETGDAYNEQFF. The DNA for the CDR3 is TGCGCCAGCAGGGAGACAGGGGACGCCTACAATGAGCAGTTCTTC.

The chain combines TRBV12-3 or TRBV12-4 with TRBJ1-3; D possibly corresponds to TRBD1 (5 bases). The CDR3 spans 17 residues. Trimming pared 7 bases from V and 0 bases from J, leaving 19 bases between. In DNA, the CDR3 is TGTGCCAGCACCACGGGGGTCGGCCCCCGCTCTGGAAACACCATATATTTT. It yields the protein CASTTGVGPRSGNTIYF.

The chain joins TRBV7-9 to TRBJ1-1; 7 nucleotides align to TRBD1. The CDR3 is 14 amino acids. Germline values: CDR1 SEHNR, CDR2 FQNEAQ (reference sequence). The J segment lost 7 bases and the V segment lost 2 bases, leaving 7 bases of the junction unmatched. This chain's CDR3 is CASSLFGQADEAFF. CDR3 bases: TGTGCCAGCAGCTTATTCGGACAGGCCGATGAAGCTTTCTTT. The full variable domain, rest sourced from reference TRBV7-9 and TRBJ1-1, is DTGVSQNPRHKITKRGQNVTFRCDPISEHNRLYWYRQTLGQGPEFLTYFQNEAQLEKSRLLSDRFSAERPKGSFSTLEIQRTEQGDSAMYLCASSLFGQADEAFFGQGTRLTVV.

This clonotype was counted ten times or more. This chain joins TRBV20-1 and TRBJ2-1; 9 bases map to TRBD1. Trimming removed 0 bases from V and 9 bases from J; junction bases left unmatched: 6. Germline CDR1 DFQATT, CDR2 SNEGSKA (reference sequence). The CDR3 consists of 14 residues. As DNA, the CDR3 is TGCAGTGCTAGAGATAGACGGGACAGGGCTGAGCAGTTCTTC. Protein: CSARDRRDRAEQFF.

This clonotype turned up a few times. A much more abundant neighbour one base away suggests this may be a read error. The V gene is TRBV29-1, the J gene TRBJ1-1; D may be TRBD1 (5 bases). The CDR3 covers 14 residues. Between the trimmed V and J ends, which lost 6 bases and 1 base, there was a span of 15 bases. Germline lookup yields CDR1 SQVTM and CDR2 ANQGSEA. The CDR3 spells CSVDPGRWNTEAFF. CDR3 sequence (DNA): TGCAGCGTCGATCCGGGACGGTGGAACACTGAAGCTTTCTTT.

This clonotype was observed at least ten times. CDR3 protein: CASSLSGPQETQYF. The DNA of the CDR3 is TGTGCCAGCAGCTTATCCGGGCCCCAAGAGACCCAGTACTTC. The rearrangement joins TRBV7-2 to TRBJ2-5; D call uncertain. The length of the CDR3 is 14 residues. Germline V lookup: CDR1 SGHTA, CDR2 FQGNSA. The V and J ends lost 2 bases and 1 base respectively, with 8 bases between them.

This clonotype was observed many times. The chain uses TRBV20-1 and TRBJ2-7; tentatively, D is TRBD1 (6 bases). V was trimmed by 4 bases and J by 4 bases, leaving 17 bases between them. Germline V lookup: CDR1 DFQATT, CDR2 SNEGSKA (reference sequence). The CDR3 has 14 amino acids. The CDR3 is CSATGAGEKYEQYF. CDR3 DNA: TGCAGTGCTACCGGGGCAGGGGAAAAGTACGAGCAGTACTTC.